This TCR beta chain comes out of a study of T cell responses to AZD1222 COVID-19 vaccine. Study-level information: Pooled together were second doses at about 4 or about 12 weeks. Study-wide points: Every sample of the repertoires postdated the peak T cell response. Possibly, clonal diversity was underestimated; donors were largely white British and included more females.

J was trimmed by 6 bases and V by 5 bases; bases with no gene match: 6. From germline, CDR1 is MNHEY and CDR2 SVGEGT. The CDR3 is 16 residues long. Measured with immunoSEQ multiplex PCR; TCRdb has only the in-frame clones, and not every one. The sample holds more than 140,000 clones, more than 75% seen once. A word on this clone: Its antigen remains unknown.

The chain has TRBV6-2 or TRBV6-3 and TRBJ2-1, with 14 bases identical to TRBD2. The material was peripheral blood, obtained on day 0 of AZD1222 vaccination. The TCR comes from an adult in good health. CDR3 sequence reads: CASSVGLAGGRNEQFF. The CDR3 bases are TGTGCCAGCAGTGTTGGACTAGCGGGAGGTCGCAATGAGCAGTTCTTC.